This is a list of T cell receptor beta chains from one sample in a study of blood T cells in healthy people across ages. TCRdb reprocessed the 5' RACE reads with MiXCR, giving one entry per CDR3 protein. The sample includes some 1.8 million distinct CDR3 sequences, about 39% of them seen just once. The sample was blood. The receptors were gathered from a human donor in good health. Both conserved end residues are part of each CDR3. Fields, in order: V gene, D gene, clone size, J gene, CDR3 DNA, CDR3 protein. A D gene is named only where the DNA matches it firmly. Part of the rows lack a size; the others show once, few, many or a class for expanded clones.

v_gene: TRBV29-1; d_gene: -; abundance: few; j_gene: TRBJ1-1; CDR3nt: TGCAGCGTACTAAGACAGGCGAGGACTGAAGCTTTCTTT; CDR3aa: CSVLRQARTEAFF
v_gene: TRBV21-1; d_gene: -; abundance: -; j_gene: TRBJ2-7; CDR3nt: TGTGCCAGCAGCAAAGAGGGGCCAGACCCAATTCAAGTCTACGAGCAGTACTTC; CDR3aa: CASSKEGPDPIQVYEQYF
v_gene: TRBV6-2/TRBV6-3; d_gene: TRBD1; abundance: -; j_gene: TRBJ2-1; CDR3nt: TGTGCCAGCACCCGATCGGGACAGGGGATGAATGAGCAGTTCTTC; CDR3aa: CASTRSGQGMNEQFF
v_gene: TRBV7-2; d_gene: TRBD1; abundance: -; j_gene: TRBJ1-2; CDR3nt: TGTGCCAGCAGCCCAGGACAGGCCCGAAACTATGGCTACACCTTC; CDR3aa: CASSPGQARNYGYTF
v_gene: TRBV10-3; d_gene: -; abundance: few; j_gene: TRBJ2-5; CDR3nt: TGTGCCATCAGTGAGTCGTCGGATCCACAAGAGACCCAGTACTTC; CDR3aa: CAISESSDPQETQYF
v_gene: TRBV27; d_gene: TRBD1; abundance: few; j_gene: TRBJ2-1; CDR3nt: TGTGCCAGCAGTTACGGACAGGGGAGCTCCTACAATGAGCAGTTCTTC; CDR3aa: CASSYGQGSSYNEQFF
v_gene: TRBV7-9; d_gene: -; abundance: few; j_gene: TRBJ2-4; CDR3nt: TGTGCCAGCAGCCCAAGGGCCCTCCTAAACATTCAGTACTTC; CDR3aa: CASSPRALLNIQYF
v_gene: TRBV12-3/TRBV12-4; d_gene: -; abundance: -; j_gene: TRBJ2-3; CDR3nt: TGTGCCAGCAGTTTAAACAGTTTCACTAGCACAGATACGCAGTATTTT; CDR3aa: CASSLNSFTSTDTQYF
v_gene: TRBV7-2; d_gene: -; abundance: once; j_gene: TRBJ1-1; CDR3nt: TGTGCCAGCAGCTTAACCGGGGTCGTCCTGAACACTGAAGCTTTCTTT; CDR3aa: CASSLTGVVLNTEAFF
v_gene: TRBV5-6; d_gene: TRBD1; abundance: -; j_gene: TRBJ2-5; CDR3nt: TGTGCCGGGGGACAGGGAGGAGGAGAGACCCAGTACTTC; CDR3aa: CAGGQGGGETQYF
v_gene: TRBV7-8; d_gene: TRBD1; abundance: few; j_gene: TRBJ1-1; CDR3nt: TGTGCCAGCATAGAACAGGGGTGGGGCACTGAAGCTTTCTTT; CDR3aa: CASIEQGWGTEAFF
v_gene: TRBV6-1; d_gene: TRBD2; abundance: -; j_gene: TRBJ2-1; CDR3nt: TGTGCCAGCCTAAGTGCGGGGGAAAGCTCCTACAATGAGCAGTTCTTC; CDR3aa: CASLSAGESSYNEQFF
v_gene: TRBV28; d_gene: -; abundance: -; j_gene: TRBJ2-1; CDR3nt: TGTGCCAGCAGTCCTCTTTTGGCGAGCTCCTACAATGAGCAGTTCTTC; CDR3aa: CASSPLLASSYNEQFF
v_gene: TRBV5-6; d_gene: -; abundance: -; j_gene: TRBJ2-5; CDR3nt: TGTGCCAGCAGCTTGGGAAGGACAGGCGGGGGGCGACAAGAGACCCAGTACTTC; CDR3aa: CASSLGRTGGGRQETQYF
v_gene: TRBV4-2; d_gene: -; abundance: few; j_gene: TRBJ1-1; CDR3nt: TGTGCCAGCAGCCAGCCAGGTGGAGTGAACACTGAAGCTTTCTTT; CDR3aa: CASSQPGGVNTEAFF
v_gene: TRBV7-9; d_gene: TRBD1; abundance: few; j_gene: TRBJ2-1; CDR3nt: TGTGCCAGCAGCGACCCGGGACAGGGTGACAATGAGCAGTTCTTC; CDR3aa: CASSDPGQGDNEQFF
v_gene: TRBV15; d_gene: -; abundance: many; j_gene: TRBJ1-1; CDR3nt: TGTGCCACCAGCAGAGGTGATCAAGCTGAAGCTTTCTTT; CDR3aa: CATSRGDQAEAFF
v_gene: TRBV6-5; d_gene: -; abundance: -; j_gene: TRBJ2-1; CDR3nt: TGTGCCAGCAGTCCCTACAGGGGAGGACGTGATGAGCAGTTCTTC; CDR3aa: CASSPYRGGRDEQFF
v_gene: TRBV6-1; d_gene: TRBD2; abundance: few; j_gene: TRBJ2-5; CDR3nt: TGTGCCAGCAGCGATTTTTCCCTCGCGGGGGGCACGTACTTC; CDR3aa: CASSDFSLAGGTYF
v_gene: TRBV6-5; d_gene: -; abundance: -; j_gene: TRBJ1-1; CDR3nt: TGTGCCAGCAGTTCGGCAGTTCCCCTTGCGCAAGCTTTCTTT; CDR3aa: CASSSAVPLAQAFF
v_gene: TRBV7-2; d_gene: -; abundance: few; j_gene: TRBJ1-2; CDR3nt: TGTGCCAGCAGCAGGACACCCTATGGCTACACCTTC; CDR3aa: CASSRTPYGYTF
v_gene: TRBV7-2; d_gene: -; abundance: -; j_gene: TRBJ1-3; CDR3nt: TGTGCCAGCAGCCCTAACAGGGTACACAACACCATATATTTT; CDR3aa: CASSPNRVHNTIYF
v_gene: TRBV29-1; d_gene: -; abundance: -; j_gene: TRBJ2-3; CDR3nt: TGCAGCGTTGGAGGCAAGGGGAATACGCAGTATTTT; CDR3aa: CSVGGKGNTQYF
v_gene: TRBV5-5; d_gene: -; abundance: -; j_gene: TRBJ2-7; CDR3nt: TGTGCCAGCAGCTCTGACGGGAAAAAGCCCTTTTCCTACGAGCAGTACTTC; CDR3aa: CASSSDGKKPFSYEQYF
v_gene: TRBV5-1; d_gene: -; abundance: -; j_gene: TRBJ2-6; CDR3nt: TGCGCCAGCAGCTCAACCCCCAGGAACTCTGGGACCAACGTCCTGACTTTC; CDR3aa: CASSSTPRNSGTNVLTF
v_gene: TRBV7-3; d_gene: -; abundance: -; j_gene: TRBJ1-5; CDR3nt: TGTGCCAGCAGCCAGGCGGATTATAGCAATCAGCCCCAGCATTTT; CDR3aa: CASSQADYSNQPQHF
v_gene: TRBV7-2; d_gene: -; abundance: -; j_gene: TRBJ2-3; CDR3nt: TGTGCCAGCAGCCCACCGGGTACCCCAAGCACAGATACGCAGTATTTT; CDR3aa: CASSPPGTPSTDTQYF
v_gene: TRBV7-9; d_gene: TRBD2; abundance: -; j_gene: TRBJ2-1; CDR3nt: TGTGCCAGCTCGCGGGGGGGCCTGGGCAATGAGCAGTTCTTC; CDR3aa: CASSRGGLGNEQFF